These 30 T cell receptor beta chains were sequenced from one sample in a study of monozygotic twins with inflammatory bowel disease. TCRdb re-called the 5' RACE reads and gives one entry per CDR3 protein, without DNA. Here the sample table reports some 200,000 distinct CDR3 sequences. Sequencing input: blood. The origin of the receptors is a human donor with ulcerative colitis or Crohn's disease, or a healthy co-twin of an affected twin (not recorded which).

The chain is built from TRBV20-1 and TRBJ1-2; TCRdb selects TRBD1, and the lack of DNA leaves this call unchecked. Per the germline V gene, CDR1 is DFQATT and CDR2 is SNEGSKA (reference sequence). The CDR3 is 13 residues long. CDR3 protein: CSARFDRAYGYTF.

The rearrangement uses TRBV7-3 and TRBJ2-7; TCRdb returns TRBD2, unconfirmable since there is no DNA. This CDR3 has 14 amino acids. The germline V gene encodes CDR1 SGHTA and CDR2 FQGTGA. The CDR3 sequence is CASSLGTSTGEQYF.

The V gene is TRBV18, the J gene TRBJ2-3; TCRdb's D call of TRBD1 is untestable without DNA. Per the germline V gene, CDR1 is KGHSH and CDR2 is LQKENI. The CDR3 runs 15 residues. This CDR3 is CASPPRQGGTDTQYF.

CDR3 sequence reads: CASSPTNYRIAGDNEQFF. V and J are TRBV6-1 and TRBJ2-1; TCRdb returns TRBD2, unconfirmable since there is no DNA. Germline CDR1 MNHNS, CDR2 SASEGT. CDR3 length: 18 residues.

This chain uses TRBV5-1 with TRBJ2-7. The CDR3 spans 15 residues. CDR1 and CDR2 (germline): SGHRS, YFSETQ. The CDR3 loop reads CASSLGFSKGHEQYF.

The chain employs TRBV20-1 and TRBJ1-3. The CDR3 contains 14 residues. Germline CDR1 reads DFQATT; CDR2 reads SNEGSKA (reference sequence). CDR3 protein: CSARDSQTGNTIYF.

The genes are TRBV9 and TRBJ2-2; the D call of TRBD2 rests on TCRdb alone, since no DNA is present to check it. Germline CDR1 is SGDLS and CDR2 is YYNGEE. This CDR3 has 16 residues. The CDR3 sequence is CASSLYLAGSTGELFF.

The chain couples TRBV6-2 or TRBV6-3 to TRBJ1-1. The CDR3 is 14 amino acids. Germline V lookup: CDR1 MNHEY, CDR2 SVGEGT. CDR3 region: CASSLTHVDTEAFF.

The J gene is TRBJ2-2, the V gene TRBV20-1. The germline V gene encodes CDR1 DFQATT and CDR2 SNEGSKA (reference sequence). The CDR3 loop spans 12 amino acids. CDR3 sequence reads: CSARDGPGELFF.

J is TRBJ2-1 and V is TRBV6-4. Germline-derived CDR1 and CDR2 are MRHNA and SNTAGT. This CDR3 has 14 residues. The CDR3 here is CASSLGWANNEQFF.

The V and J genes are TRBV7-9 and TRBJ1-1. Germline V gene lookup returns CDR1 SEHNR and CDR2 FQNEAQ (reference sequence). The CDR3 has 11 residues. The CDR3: CASSRTVEAFF.

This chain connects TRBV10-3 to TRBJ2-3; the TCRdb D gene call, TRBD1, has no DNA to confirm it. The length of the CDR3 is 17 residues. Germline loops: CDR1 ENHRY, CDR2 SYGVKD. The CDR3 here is CAITHPGTGSPTDTQYF.

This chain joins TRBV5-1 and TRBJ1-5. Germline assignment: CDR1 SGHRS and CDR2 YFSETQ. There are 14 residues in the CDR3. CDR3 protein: CASSLEGSNQPQHF.

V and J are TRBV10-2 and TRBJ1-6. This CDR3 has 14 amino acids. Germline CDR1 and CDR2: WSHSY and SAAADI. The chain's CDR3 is CASRVGTGNSPLHF.

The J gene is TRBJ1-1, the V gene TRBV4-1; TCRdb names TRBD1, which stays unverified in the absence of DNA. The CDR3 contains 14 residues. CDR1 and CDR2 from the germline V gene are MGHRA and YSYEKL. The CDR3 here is CASQAQGSDTEAFF.

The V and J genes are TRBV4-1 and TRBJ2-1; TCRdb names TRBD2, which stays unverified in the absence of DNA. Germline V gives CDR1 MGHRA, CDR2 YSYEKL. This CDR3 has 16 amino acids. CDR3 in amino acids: CASSLTSGDFYNEQFF.

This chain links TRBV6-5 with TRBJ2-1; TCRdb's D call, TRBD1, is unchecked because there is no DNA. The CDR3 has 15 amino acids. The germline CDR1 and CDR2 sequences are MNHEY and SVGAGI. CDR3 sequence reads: CASSSVKDPLRGQFF.

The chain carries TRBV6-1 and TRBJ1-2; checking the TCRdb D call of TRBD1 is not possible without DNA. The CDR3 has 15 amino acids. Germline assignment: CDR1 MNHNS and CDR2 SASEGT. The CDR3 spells CASSERGVNNYGYTF.

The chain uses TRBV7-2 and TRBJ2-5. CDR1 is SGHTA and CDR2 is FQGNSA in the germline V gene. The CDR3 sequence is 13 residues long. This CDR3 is CASSLGTAETQYF.

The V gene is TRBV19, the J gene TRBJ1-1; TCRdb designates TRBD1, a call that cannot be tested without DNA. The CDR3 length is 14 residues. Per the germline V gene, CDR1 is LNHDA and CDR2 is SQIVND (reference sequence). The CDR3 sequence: CASNSGTGTTEAFF.

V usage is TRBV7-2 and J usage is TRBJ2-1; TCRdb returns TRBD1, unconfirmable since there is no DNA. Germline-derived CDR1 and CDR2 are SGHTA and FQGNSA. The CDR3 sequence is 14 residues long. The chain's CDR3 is CASADSNSYNEQFF.

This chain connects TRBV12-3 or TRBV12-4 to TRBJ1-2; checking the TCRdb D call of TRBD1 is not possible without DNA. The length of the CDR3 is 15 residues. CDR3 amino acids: CASSLWGHLNYGYTF.

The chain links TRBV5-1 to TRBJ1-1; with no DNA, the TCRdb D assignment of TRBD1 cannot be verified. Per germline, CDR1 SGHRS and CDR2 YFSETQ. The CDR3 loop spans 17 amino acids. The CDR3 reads CASSLAAGQGWGTEAFF.

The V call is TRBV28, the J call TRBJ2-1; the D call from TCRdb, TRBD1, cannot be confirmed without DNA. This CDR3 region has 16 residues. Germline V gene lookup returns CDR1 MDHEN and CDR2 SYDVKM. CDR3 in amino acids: CASSSKGGRAYNEQFF.

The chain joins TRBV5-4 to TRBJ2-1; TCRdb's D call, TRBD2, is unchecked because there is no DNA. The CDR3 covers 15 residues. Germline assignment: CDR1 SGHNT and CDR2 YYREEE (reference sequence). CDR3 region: CASSLGPISGNEQFF. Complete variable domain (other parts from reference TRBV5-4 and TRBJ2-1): ETGVTQSPTHLIKTRGQQVTLRCSSQSGHNTVSWYQQALGQGPQFIFQYYREEENGRGNFPPRFSGLQFPNYSSELNVNALELDDSALYLCASSLGPISGNEQFFGPGTRLTVL.

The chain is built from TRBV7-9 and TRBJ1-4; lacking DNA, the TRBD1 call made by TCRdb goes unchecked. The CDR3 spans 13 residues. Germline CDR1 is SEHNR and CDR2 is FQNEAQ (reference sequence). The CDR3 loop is CASSRQGDEKLFF.

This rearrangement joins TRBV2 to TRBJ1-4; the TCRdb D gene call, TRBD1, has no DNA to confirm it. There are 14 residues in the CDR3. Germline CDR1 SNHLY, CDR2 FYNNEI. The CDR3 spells CASGEGAANEKLFF.

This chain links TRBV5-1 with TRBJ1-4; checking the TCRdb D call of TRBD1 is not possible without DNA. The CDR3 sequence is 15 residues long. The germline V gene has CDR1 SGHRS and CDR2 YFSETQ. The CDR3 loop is CASSSTGSANEKLFF.

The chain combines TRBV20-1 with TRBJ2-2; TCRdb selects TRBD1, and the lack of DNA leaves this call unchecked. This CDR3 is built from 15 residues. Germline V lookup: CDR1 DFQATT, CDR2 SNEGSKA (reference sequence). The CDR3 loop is CSASHRDRGTGELFF.

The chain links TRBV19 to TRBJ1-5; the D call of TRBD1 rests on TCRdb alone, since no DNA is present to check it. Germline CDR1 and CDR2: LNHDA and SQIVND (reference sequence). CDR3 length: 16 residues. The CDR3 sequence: CASSIERRGANQPQHF.